The TCR beta chain under discussion was sequenced for a study of shared clonotypes between healthy human individuals. Study-level points and caveats: The authors sampled blood alone, and tissue repertoires likely differ.

Turning to this clone: What it recognizes is unknown.

Some clones are missing from TCRdb's copy, which holds only in-frame ones; the method was immunoSEQ multiplex PCR. In the table there are 640,000 or so clones, about two thirds of which are singletons. CDR3 length: 14 amino acids. Germline loops: CDR1 SGHTA, CDR2 FQGNSA. The V gene end was trimmed by 4 bases and the J gene end by 2 bases; junction bases not matched to a gene: 4. The source of this sequence is a woman aged 30 to 39 in good health. The material sequenced was memory CD4+ T cells sorted from blood. Subset noted: CD45RA-negative fraction. V is TRBV7-2 and J is TRBJ2-7; 8 bases line up with TRBD1. The DNA of the CDR3 is TGTGCCAGCAGCTCCGGGACAGGACCCTACGAGCAGTACTTC. Its protein product is CASSSGTGPYEQYF.